This T cell receptor beta chain was recovered during a study of identical twins. CDR3 length: 13 residues. V was trimmed by 0 bases and J by 8 bases, leaving 12 bases between them. The V gene's germline CDR1 is SGHTS and CDR2 YDEGEE. This clonotype was seen only a few times. TCRdb processed the 5' RACE reads anew with MiXCR; each CDR3 protein has one entry. Here the sample spans over 500,000 distinct CDR3 sequences, under 25% being singletons. This sample was also put to use in a study of T cells expressing NK-cell markers.

Material: CD4+ T cells sorted from blood. The V and J genes are TRBV5-8 and TRBJ2-7, with D perhaps TRBD1 (5 bases). The sequence was obtained from a woman aged 18-30 years in good health. The CDR3 sequence is CASSLGGTYQQYF. The CDR3 DNA follows: TGTGCCAGCAGCTTGGGGGGCACTTATCAGCAGTACTTC.